This is a list of T cell receptor beta chains from one sample in a study of vaccination effects on CD4 cells after COVID-19. The table came from immunoSEQ multiplex PCR; TCRdb's copy has only in-frame clones and leaves some out. The sample shows around 53,000 clones, nearly 75% of them seen only once. Their antigens are not known. The starting material was CD4+ T cells from PBMCs cultured without peptide, obtained after COVID-19 vaccination. The origin of the receptors is a human donor who had a prior SARS-CoV-2 infection. Each CDR3 is given with its conserved first and last residue. The D gene is left open where the match is weak. Clone size is not always given. Where it is, it says once, few, many or a class for expanded clones.

.	TRBV2	TRBJ2-5	.	TGTGCCAGCAGTGACAGGGTAGGACAGACCCAGTACTTC	CASSDRVGQTQYF
.	TRBV9	TRBJ2-2	.	TGTGCCAGCAGCGGGGGCGGCAGGGGGGCCACCGGGGAGCTGTTTTTT	CASSGGGRGATGELFF
.	TRBV2	TRBJ2-7	TRBD2	TGTGCCAGCAGTGTCGGGGTAGCGGGAGATGTACTCTACGAGCAGTACTTC	CASSVGVAGDVLYEQYF
.	TRBV9	TRBJ2-2	.	TGTGCCAGCAGCCCGGGGCCGAACACCGGGGAGCTGTTTTTT	CASSPGPNTGELFF
.	TRBV13	TRBJ2-7	.	TGTGCCAGCAGCTTAGGGCCCGGAAAGGTATACGAGCAGTACTTC	CASSLGPGKVYEQYF
few	TRBV4-1	TRBJ2-1	TRBD2	TGCGCCAGCAGCCAAGGACTAGCGGGATTGAATGAGCAGTTCTTC	CASSQGLAGLNEQFF
.	TRBV6-5	TRBJ1-1	.	TGTGCCAGCAGTTACTCGCGGGGGAACACTGAAGCTTTCTTT	CASSYSRGNTEAFF
.	TRBV7-2	TRBJ1-2	.	TGTGCCAGCAGCTTAGGCCAGCGGTATGGCTACACCTTC	CASSLGQRYGYTF
.	TRBV5-1	TRBJ2-3	.	TGCGCCAGCAGTGGGGGCGCAGCTTCAGATACGCAGTATTTT	CASSGGAASDTQYF
few	TRBV28	TRBJ1-3	.	TGTGCCAGCAGTTTTTCCGGGGGGTCTGGAAACACCATATATTTT	CASSFSGGSGNTIYF
.	TRBV4-1	TRBJ2-1	TRBD2	TGCGCCAGCAGCCAAGAAACTAGCGAATATATGGATGAGCAGTTCTTC	CASSQETSEYMDEQFF
once	TRBV2	TRBJ1-2	.	TGTGCCAGCAGGGGGGGAGGAGGTTTCGTAAGCTATGGCTACACCTTC	CASRGGGGFVSYGYTF
.	TRBV5-1	TRBJ2-1	TRBD1	TGCGCCAGCAGCTTGGATGGGACAGGGAGCACTGAGCAGTTCTTC	CASSLDGTGSTEQFF
few	TRBV5-1	TRBJ1-1	.	TGCGCCAGCAGCTTGGACAGGATGAACACTGAAGCTTTCTTT	CASSLDRMNTEAFF
.	TRBV5-1	TRBJ2-7	TRBD1	TGCGCCAGCAGCTTGGTGACAGGGCAATCCTACGAGCAGTACTTC	CASSLVTGQSYEQYF
.	TRBV9	TRBJ2-1	.	TGTGCCAGCAGCCCGGGACCTAACCCGGGGGAGCAGTTCTTC	CASSPGPNPGEQFF
.	TRBV21-1	TRBJ1-1	.	TGTGCCAGCAGCAAATGGTGCGGTGCCGGCCCCGGAGCTTTCTTT	CASSKWCGAGPGAFF
.	TRBV10-3	TRBJ1-5	.	TGTGCCATCAGCGGACGAGACCTGGGGCCCCAGCATTTT	CAISGRDLGPQHF
.	TRBV7-9	TRBJ1-5	.	TGTGCCAGCAGCTTATCTTCAGATCAGCCCCAGCATTTT	CASSLSSDQPQHF
.	TRBV27	TRBJ2-5	.	TGTGCCAGCAGTTCGGACAGATTTAGGGAGACCCAGTACTTC	CASSSDRFRETQYF
once	TRBV14	TRBJ2-1	TRBD1	TGTGCCAGCAGCCTTTTGGACAGGGTGGGGATAAATGAGCAGTTCTTC	CASSLLDRVGINEQFF
few	TRBV15	TRBJ2-1	.	TGTGCCACCAGCAGGGCAGATTTCCACAATGATGAGCAGTTCTTC	CATSRADFHNDEQFF
few	TRBV9	TRBJ1-2	.	TGTGCCAGCAGCGTAGGTGTGACAAGAAACTATGGCTACACCTTC	CASSVGVTRNYGYTF
.	TRBV4-3	TRBJ2-7	TRBD2	TGCGCCAGCAGCCAAAATCTCGGGGCTAGCGGAACCTACGAGCAGTACTTC	CASSQNLGASGTYEQYF
once	TRBV14	TRBJ2-1	TRBD1	TGTGCCAGCAGCCGCCAAGGACAGGGTTTTTGGCGGGACCTGTGGGGTGAGCAGTTCTTC	CASSRQGQGFWRDLWGEQFF
.	TRBV7-9	TRBJ2-4	TRBD1	TGTGCCAGCAGCTTAGGGGGACAGGGAGACATTCAGTACTTC	CASSLGGQGDIQYF
.	TRBV7-2	TRBJ2-2	.	TGTGCCAGCAGCTTAGTTGACCACACCGGGGAGCTGTTTTTT	CASSLVDHTGELFF
.	TRBV5-4	TRBJ2-5	.	TGTGCCAGCAGCCGTAGGACAGTCTTCCAAGAGACCCAGTACTTC	CASSRRTVFQETQYF
few	TRBV6-5	TRBJ2-1	.	TGTGCCAGCAGAATCCTAGCCCACAATGAGCAGTTCTTC	CASRILAHNEQFF
.	TRBV6-5	TRBJ1-2	TRBD1	TGTGCCAGCAGTTACGGACAGGATTATGGCTACACCTTC	CASSYGQDYGYTF
.	TRBV11-3	TRBJ2-5	.	TGTGCCAGCAGCCCGAGAGGCCCTACCATGGGGACCCAGTACTTC	CASSPRGPTMGTQYF
.	TRBV28	TRBJ1-2	.	TGTGCCAGCAGTTTAACAGCCGCCTATGGCTACACCTTC	CASSLTAAYGYTF
once	TRBV6-6	TRBJ1-4	.	TGTGCCAGCAGTTGGGCGAAGGGGGAAAAACTGTTTTTT	CASSWAKGEKLFF
.	TRBV30	TRBJ2-7	TRBD1	TGTGCCTGGACTGGACAGGGGGCCAACGAGCAGTACTTC	CAWTGQGANEQYF
once	TRBV1	TRBJ2-7	.	TGCACCAGCAGCCCTGGGAGGCTAGCGCACGGGCAGTACTTC	CTSSPGRLAHGQYF
.	TRBV7-2	TRBJ2-7	TRBD1	TGTGCCAGCAGCTTCGGGACAGGGGCCCATTCCCGCTACGAGCAGTACTTC	CASSFGTGAHSRYEQYF
.	TRBV5-6	TRBJ1-5	TRBD1	TGTGCCAGCAGCTTTGCAGCGACAGGGGCGGGCAATCAGCCCCAGCATTTT	CASSFAATGAGNQPQHF
.	TRBV25-1	TRBJ2-2	.	TGTGCCAGCTCAACAGTGAGGGCGATGACCGGGGAGCTGTTTTTT	CASSTVRAMTGELFF
.	TRBV19	TRBJ1-1	TRBD1	TGTGCCAGTAGTATAAGAGAGGGGGCGCTGGGCCGAGGAGCTTTCTTT	CASSIREGALGRGAFF
.	TRBV4-2	TRBJ1-4	.	TGTGCCAGCAGCCCGACGGCTATGGCAGCTTTTGGTGAAAAACTGTTTTTT	CASSPTAMAAFGEKLFF
few	TRBV21-1	TRBJ2-1	.	TGTGCCAGCAGCAAAGGACTAGCGGCGTACAATGAGCAGTTCTTC	CASSKGLAAYNEQFF
.	TRBV6-5	TRBJ2-7	TRBD1	TGTGCCAGCGGACAGGAAAGATACGAGCAGTACTTC	CASGQERYEQYF
.	TRBV7-2	TRBJ2-3	.	TGTGCCAGCAGCTTAGCGCTAGGAGATACGCAGTATTTT	CASSLALGDTQYF
few	TRBV7-9	TRBJ1-2	.	TGTGCCAGCCGGCGGGATAACTATGGCTACACCTTC	CASRRDNYGYTF
.	TRBV4-2	TRBJ2-5	.	TGTGCCAGCAGCCAAGATTTAGGGGCGACCCAGTACTTC	CASSQDLGATQYF
.	TRBV6-5	TRBJ2-7	.	TGTGCCAGCAGACGACGGAGGGAGTCCTACGAGCAGTACTTC	CASRRRRESYEQYF
.	TRBV4-2	TRBJ2-1	.	TGTGCCAGCAGCCAAGAGCGCGGTGACAATGAGCAGTTCTTC	CASSQERGDNEQFF
few	TRBV7-9	TRBJ1-1	.	TGTGCCAGCAGCTTACCCCCGAACACTGAAGCTTTCTTT	CASSLPPNTEAFF
.	TRBV5-1	TRBJ2-1	TRBD1	TGCGCCAGCAGCTTGGACCACAGGGGCAATGAGCAGTTCTTC	CASSLDHRGNEQFF
.	TRBV6-2/TRBV6-3	TRBJ1-1	TRBD1	TGTGCCAGCAGTTACCTGCCAGGGGGCTGGGGCACTGAAGCTTTCTTT	CASSYLPGGWGTEAFF
.	TRBV29-1	TRBJ2-7	.	TGCAGCGTTGCTGGCGGGACCGCCTACGAGCAGTACTTC	CSVAGGTAYEQYF
.	TRBV5-6	TRBJ2-3	TRBD2	TGTGCCAGCAGCTTGGGACTAGCGGGGCTAACAGATACGCAGTATTTT	CASSLGLAGLTDTQYF
.	TRBV5-5	TRBJ2-7	TRBD1	TGTGCCAGCAGCTCCGGGACAGGTAGATCGCAGCAGTACTTC	CASSSGTGRSQQYF
.	TRBV7-3	TRBJ2-6	.	TGTGCCAGCAGCCCCCTCACCTCTGGGGCCAACGTCCTGACTTTC	CASSPLTSGANVLTF
.	TRBV19	TRBJ1-6	.	TGTGCCAGTAGTATGGGTAATTCACCCCTCCACTTT	CASSMGNSPLHF